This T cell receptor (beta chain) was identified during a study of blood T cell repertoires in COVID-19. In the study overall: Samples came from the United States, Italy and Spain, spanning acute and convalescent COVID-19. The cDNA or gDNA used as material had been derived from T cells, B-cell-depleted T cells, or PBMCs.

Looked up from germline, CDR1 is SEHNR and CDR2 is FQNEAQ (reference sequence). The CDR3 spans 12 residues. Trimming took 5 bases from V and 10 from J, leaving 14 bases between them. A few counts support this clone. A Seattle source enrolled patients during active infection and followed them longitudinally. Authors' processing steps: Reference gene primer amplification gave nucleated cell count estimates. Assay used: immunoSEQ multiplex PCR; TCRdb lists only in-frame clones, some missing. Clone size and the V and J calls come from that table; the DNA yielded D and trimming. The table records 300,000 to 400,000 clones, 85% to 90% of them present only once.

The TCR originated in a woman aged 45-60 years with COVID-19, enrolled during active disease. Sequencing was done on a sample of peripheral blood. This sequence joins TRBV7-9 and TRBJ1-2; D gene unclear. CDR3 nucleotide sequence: TGTGCCAGCAGCCCATATACAAGTCTCTACACCTTC. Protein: CASSPYTSLYTF.